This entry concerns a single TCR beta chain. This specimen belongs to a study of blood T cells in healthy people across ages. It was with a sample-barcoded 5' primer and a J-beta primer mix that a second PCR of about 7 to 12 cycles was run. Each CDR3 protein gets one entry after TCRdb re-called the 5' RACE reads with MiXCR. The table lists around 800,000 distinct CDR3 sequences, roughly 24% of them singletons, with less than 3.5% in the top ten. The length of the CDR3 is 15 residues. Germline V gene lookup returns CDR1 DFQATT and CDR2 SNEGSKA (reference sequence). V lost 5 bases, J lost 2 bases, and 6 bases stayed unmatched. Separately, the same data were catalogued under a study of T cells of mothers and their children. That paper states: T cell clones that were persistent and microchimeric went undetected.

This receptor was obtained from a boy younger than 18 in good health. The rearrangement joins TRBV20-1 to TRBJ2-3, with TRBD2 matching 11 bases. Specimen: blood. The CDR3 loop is CSASLAGGNTDTQYF. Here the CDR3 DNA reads TGCAGTGCTTCTCTAGCGGGGGGAAACACAGATACGCAGTATTTT.